This T cell receptor (beta chain) was found in a study of cytomegalovirus exposure and HLA in healthy donors. In the study overall: Most genotyped donors, over 70% of 300 to 400, had Caucasian-associated genetic ancestry. Study-level points and caveats: Relative to equally common others, HLA-associated TCR beta chains showed greater clonal expansion in a later analysis. By a later analysis, the bulk of CMV-associated TCR beta chains appeared HLA-restricted. A likely sequencing artifact accounted for one observed cluster of highly shared sequence variants.

PCR involved 60 Vbeta and 13 Jbeta primers. Data came from immunoSEQ multiplex PCR; TCRdb stores just in-frame clones and leaves some out. The data show around 130,000 clones, with about four fifths seen just once and around 2.2% held by the top ten. For this clone: The antigen is unknown.

The CDR3 consists of 15 residues. Germline CDR1 LNHDA, CDR2 SQIVND (reference sequence). The V and J ends lost 6 bases and 7 bases, in that order; junction bases with no gene match: 11. The receptor was derived from a woman in her forties in good health and CMV-seronegative. The material sequenced was PBMCs. V usage is TRBV19 and J usage is TRBJ2-7; TRBD2 matches 11 bases. The DNA of the CDR3 is TGTGCCAGTAGCGATATAGCGGGAGGGCCTCGTGAGCAGTACTTC. This encodes CASSDIAGGPREQYF.